A selection of T cell receptor beta chains follows, all from one sample in a study of control samples from healthy donors and cancer patients. Method: immunoSEQ multiplex PCR; TCRdb's copy keeps in-frame clones and lacks some. The table shows around 130,000 clones, with about 90% occurring only once. The sample taken for sequencing was blood. The receptors stem from a man in his fifties or sixties in good health. Each CDR3 is given with its conserved first and last residue. Each record gives: V gene, clone size, J gene, CDR3 protein. Rows give clone size only sometimes, using once, few, many, or a class for an expanded clone.

V: TRBV6-5
size: NA
J: TRBJ1-1
CDR3: CASSRDNKNTEAFF

V: TRBV18
size: NA
J: TRBJ1-2
CDR3: CASSPQGINGYTF

V: TRBV12-3/TRBV12-4
size: NA
J: TRBJ1-2
CDR3: CASSFGRNYGYTF

V: TRBV10-3
size: NA
J: TRBJ1-2
CDR3: CAISEEGTNYGYTF

V: TRBV11-3
size: once
J: TRBJ2-5
CDR3: CASSLDRSGGVQETQYF

V: TRBV18
size: NA
J: TRBJ2-1
CDR3: CASSPLTAGVSSSYNEQFF

V: TRBV5-8
size: few
J: TRBJ2-3
CDR3: CASSLAGTKAPYF

V: TRBV5-1
size: few
J: TRBJ2-5
CDR3: CASSFRLAGDQETQYF

V: TRBV3-1/TRBV3-2
size: NA
J: TRBJ2-2
CDR3: CASRFGDRDVGELFF

V: TRBV19
size: NA
J: TRBJ2-2
CDR3: CASTLTGGNTGELFF

V: TRBV9
size: NA
J: TRBJ2-5
CDR3: CASSAGETQYF

V: TRBV29-1
size: NA
J: TRBJ2-7
CDR3: CSVARVDDEQYF

V: TRBV30
size: NA
J: TRBJ2-1
CDR3: CAFLTVYNEQFF

V: TRBV2
size: NA
J: TRBJ2-7
CDR3: CASRGTGAYEQYF

V: TRBV7-2
size: NA
J: TRBJ2-7
CDR3: CASSLNPGSSYEQYF

V: TRBV27
size: NA
J: TRBJ2-2
CDR3: CASSFKGDTGELFF

V: TRBV18
size: NA
J: TRBJ1-2
CDR3: CASSPPNGPNYGYTF

V: TRBV28
size: NA
J: TRBJ2-1
CDR3: CASSFPQGAALPYNEQFF

V: TRBV6-5
size: NA
J: TRBJ2-7
CDR3: CASRRDSLSYEQYF

V: TRBV5-1
size: NA
J: TRBJ2-2
CDR3: CASSLGPTGELFF

V: TRBV19
size: NA
J: TRBJ1-1
CDR3: CASSIRPLGRDTEAFF

V: TRBV19
size: NA
J: TRBJ1-4
CDR3: CASSTTGGSQKLFF

V: TRBV7-2
size: NA
J: TRBJ2-1
CDR3: CASSQRTGAYNEQFF

V: TRBV29-1
size: few
J: TRBJ2-7
CDR3: CSVARGPYEQYF

V: TRBV7-8
size: NA
J: TRBJ2-5
CDR3: CASSLRAVREETQYF

V: TRBV7-2
size: once
J: TRBJ1-1
CDR3: CASRWTGGRTEAFF

V: TRBV9
size: NA
J: TRBJ2-3
CDR3: CASSVSSVSTDTQYF

V: TRBV5-1
size: once
J: TRBJ1-2
CDR3: CASSLAWDRDYGYTF

V: TRBV5-1
size: NA
J: TRBJ1-4
CDR3: CASSSGQGREKLFF

V: TRBV5-4
size: NA
J: TRBJ2-7
CDR3: CASSPLTGWGGEQYF

V: TRBV5-5
size: NA
J: TRBJ1-1
CDR3: CASSSDHLRTEAFF

V: TRBV6-5
size: NA
J: TRBJ1-2
CDR3: CATRDRGLPNYGYTF

V: TRBV7-2
size: NA
J: TRBJ2-7
CDR3: CASRKADAYEQYF

V: TRBV19
size: NA
J: TRBJ2-7
CDR3: CASSDGQEAYEQYF

V: TRBV4-1
size: once
J: TRBJ1-1
CDR3: CASSPLRAWSNTEAFF

V: TRBV9
size: NA
J: TRBJ1-6
CDR3: CASSVGGVAGQITYNSPLHF

V: TRBV7-2
size: NA
J: TRBJ1-1
CDR3: CASSLGGHGNTEAFF